This T cell receptor (beta chain) derives from a study of beta chain features in type 1 diabetes. The study's findings and limits: Shorter TCRB CDR3s, moderately but significantly so, were found in Type 1 diabetes patients in all four CD4+ subsets. TCRB rearrangement may or may not be influenced by HLA type; here this remained unresolved.

The sequenced template was cDNA made from the entire isolated RNA. The method was immunoSEQ multiplex PCR; TCRdb's version includes in-frame clones alone and lacks a portion of them. The data hold about 640,000 clones, with roughly an eighth observed a single time. The CDR3 has 14 residues. Germline V gene data show CDR1 as SNHLY and CDR2 as FYNNEI. Trimming removed 5 bases from V and 3 bases from J; junction bases left unmatched: 4. One heparinised draw of blood, averaging roughly 110 mL, came from each donor. By way of CD45RO/CCR7/CD25/CD127/CD95/CD27, the CD4+ regulatory, stem cell-like memory, central memory and naive cells were sorted. As regards this clone: Antigen unknown. The sample contains more than one DNA sequence encoding this CDR3.

V usage is TRBV2 and J usage is TRBJ1-5; 7 nucleotides align to TRBD1. Material: naive CD4+ T cells from blood. This receptor was taken from a man aged 25-40 years with type 1 diabetes. DNA for the CDR3: TGTGCCAGCAGTCGTACAGGGGCCAATCAGCCCCAGCATTTT. As protein: CASSRTGANQPQHF.